The 27 T cell receptor beta chains below come from one sample, sequenced in a study of blood T cells in healthy people across ages. For the second PCR, which ran for about 6 to 12 cycles, a sample-barcoded 5' primer and a J-beta primer mix were used. One entry per CDR3 protein, called by TCRdb with MiXCR from the 5' RACE reads. Of about 1.5 million distinct CDR3 sequences in the sample, roughly two fifths were seen once. What was sequenced was blood. The receptors derive from a young woman in good health.

This clonotype showed up just a few times. The genes are TRBV12-3 or TRBV12-4 and TRBJ2-7, with 7 bases that match TRBD1. The trim removed 3 bases at V and 2 bases at J, leaving 19 bases unmatched. The CDR3 loop spans 19 amino acids. CDR3 residues: CASSFSVLVRQGFAYEQYF. CDR3 bases: TGTGCCAGCAGTTTCAGTGTGTTAGTGAGACAGGGATTTGCCTACGAGCAGTACTTC.

The rearrangement joins TRBV5-5 to TRBJ1-1; D call uncertain. CDR1 is SGHKS and CDR2 is YYEKEE in the germline V gene (reference sequence). The germline V and J ends were trimmed by 0 bases and 4 bases, with 10 bases remaining between them. The length of the CDR3 is 14 residues. CDR3 protein: CASSLGRGFTEAFF. The CDR3 nucleotides are TGTGCCAGCAGCTTGGGGAGAGGGTTCACTGAAGCTTTCTTT.

CDR3 in amino acids: CASSLLGAPTLSYEQYF. CDR3 nucleotide sequence: TGTGCCAGCAGCTTACTCGGGGCCCCTACTCTTTCCTACGAGCAGTACTTC. The rearrangement joins TRBV7-2 to TRBJ2-7; D could derive from TRBD1 or TRBD2 (5 bases each). Germline loops: CDR1 SGHTA, CDR2 FQGNSA. V lost 2 bases to trimming and J lost 1 base, with 18 bases between them. CDR3 length: 17 residues. Variable domain in full (rest from reference TRBV7-2 and TRBJ2-7): GAGVSQSPSNKVTEKGKDVELRCDPISGHTALYWYRQSLGQGLEFLIYFQGNSAPDKSGLPSDRFSAERTGGSVSTLTIQRTQQEDSAVYLCASSLLGAPTLSYEQYFGPGTRLTVT.

J is TRBJ1-1 and V is TRBV6-2 or TRBV6-3; D not resolved. Trimming took 5 bases from V and 5 from J, leaving 18 bases between them. Germline loops: CDR1 MNHEY, CDR2 SVGEGT. The CDR3 is made up of 15 amino acids. The CDR3 sequence is CASSRVRTSGTEAFF. The CDR3, as DNA: TGTGCCAGCAGTCGCGTCCGGACTTCTGGGACTGAAGCTTTCTTT.

The gene calls are TRBV5-6 and TRBJ2-7, with 7 bases matching TRBD1. V shed 3 bases, J shed 2 bases, and the junction held 8 bases outside the gene matches. The length of the CDR3 is 15 residues. Per germline, CDR1 SGHDT and CDR2 YYEEEE. CDR3 in DNA: TGTGCCAGCAGCTCCCCCGGGACAGCCACCTACGAGCAGTACTTC. Its translation is CASSSPGTATYEQYF.

This clonotype was detected only a few times. J is TRBJ2-3 and V is TRBV20-1, with 12 bases that match TRBD2. Per the germline V gene, CDR1 is DFQATT and CDR2 is SNEGSKA (reference sequence). J was trimmed by 4 bases and V by 5 bases; bases with no gene match: 7. The CDR3 loop spans 15 amino acids. CDR3 sequence (DNA): TGCAGTGCTCCCGAGACTAGCGGGAGCCCAGATACGCAGTATTTT. Translated: CSAPETSGSPDTQYF.

The V and J genes are TRBV28 and TRBJ2-5; TRBD1 might be the D (6 bases). Germline CDR1 and CDR2: MDHEN and SYDVKM. The CDR3 has 13 amino acids. The V end lost 5 bases, the J end lost 4 bases, and 11 bases lay between the germline ends. The CDR3 nucleotides read TGTGCCAGCAGTGGACAGCTACTAGAGACCCAGTACTTC. This gives the protein CASSGQLLETQYF. Full variable domain (outside the CDR3, taken from reference TRBV28 and TRBJ2-5): DVKVTQSSRYLVKRTGEKVFLECVQDMDHENMFWYRQDPGLGLRLIYFSYDVKMKEKGDIPEGYSVSREKKERFSLILESASTNQTSMYLCASSGQLLETQYFGPGTRLLVL.

This clonotype was observed at least ten times. Its ends do not fully match the called genes, so a read error is possible. The J gene is TRBJ2-3, the V gene TRBV12-3 or TRBV12-4; D not resolved. The CDR3 runs 12 residues. Written as DNA, the CDR3 is TGCGCCAGCAGCTTGCGTCTAGATACGCAGTATTTT. This translates into CASSLRLDTQYF.

Only a few counts were recorded for this clonotype. The chain's CDR3 is CASSDHRKDYDNEQFF. In nucleotides, the CDR3 is TGTGCCAGCAGCGACCATCGAAAGGACTACGACAATGAGCAGTTCTTC. V and J are TRBV2 and TRBJ2-1; D perhaps matches TRBD2 (6 bases). V lost 6 bases, J lost 5 bases, and 20 bases lay in between. CDR3 size: 16 residues. The germline CDR1 and CDR2 sequences are SNHLY and FYNNEI.

This chain uses TRBV19 with TRBJ2-3; D not certain. Trimming left V 6 bases short and J 5 bases short, with 15 bases between. Germline lookup yields CDR1 LNHDA and CDR2 SQIVND (reference sequence). CDR3 length equals 14 residues. As DNA, the CDR3 is TGTGCCAGTAGCCCGCCCCCTCAAGGAGATACGCAGTATTTT. Encoded protein: CASSPPPQGDTQYF. The whole variable domain, remainder taken from reference TRBV19 and TRBJ2-3, is DGGITQSPKYLFRKEGQNVTLSCEQNLNHDAMYWYRQDPGQGLRLIYYSQIVNDFQKGDIAEGYSVSREKKESFPLTVTSAQKNPTAFYLCASSPPPQGDTQYFGPGTRLTVL.

The chain combines TRBV7-9 with TRBJ2-2; D tentatively fits TRBD1 or TRBD2 (5 bases each). The CDR3 is made up of 16 amino acids. Germline CDR1 reads SEHNR; CDR2 reads FQNEAQ (reference sequence). V lost 0 bases, J lost 8 bases, and 16 bases lay in between. The CDR3 region is CASSLAGTAQLGELFF. As DNA, the CDR3 is TGTGCCAGCAGCTTAGCGGGGACGGCCCAACTGGGGGAGCTGTTTTTT.

The CDR3 sequence: CASSTGTPVGYGYTF. The CDR3 DNA reads TGTGCCAGCAGTACCGGGACCCCAGTAGGCTATGGCTACACCTTC. The chain uses TRBV12-3 or TRBV12-4 and TRBJ1-2, with D possibly TRBD1 on 5 matching bases. The CDR3 contains 15 residues. V dropped 5 bases and J dropped 4 bases, with 17 bases sitting between them.

V usage is TRBV20-1 and J usage is TRBJ2-3; 7 nucleotides agree with TRBD2. Germline CDR1 and CDR2: DFQATT and SNEGSKA (reference sequence). The trim removed 0 bases at V and 6 bases at J, leaving 12 bases unmatched. CDR3 size: 16 residues. CDR3 in amino acids: CSARDPLAVPSDTQYF. CDR3 coding DNA: TGCAGTGCTAGAGATCCCCTAGCGGTACCCTCTGATACGCAGTATTTT.

This clonotype was detected only a few times. The junction shows a germline mismatch at one end, possibly a read error. The rearrangement links TRBV7-7 to TRBJ2-1, with a weak D call TRBD1 (5 bases). This CDR3 is 15 amino acids long. Germline V lookup: CDR1 SSHAT, CDR2 FNYEAQ (reference sequence). The DNA of the CDR3 is TGTGCTAGCAGCTTACAAGGGGCTCCTGACAATGAGCAGTTCTTC. Residues: CASSLQGAPDNEQFF.

This clonotype was observed a few times. The chain carries TRBV2 and TRBJ2-1, with D maybe TRBD2 (5 bases). CDR1 SNHLY and CDR2 FYNNEI come from the germline V gene. V shed 10 bases and J shed 8 bases, with 18 bases lying between them. The CDR3 runs to 13 residues. CDR3 sequence: CATNKGVRDEQFF. The CDR3 DNA follows: TGTGCCACCAACAAGGGAGTTAGGGATGAGCAGTTCTTC.

The rearrangement joins TRBV7-6 to TRBJ2-7, with D uncertain. Deletions cut 2 bases from V and 2 bases from J, with 7 bases between. The CDR3 length is 13 residues. Germline V gene data show CDR1 as SGHVS and CDR2 as FNYEAQ. The CDR3 region has the DNA TGTGCCAGCAGCTTATTTAGTACCTACGAGCAGTACTTC. As protein: CASSLFSTYEQYF.

The table lists this clonotype with a few counts. The V gene is TRBV7-9, the J gene TRBJ1-6; 9 positions agree with TRBD1. The CDR3 extends over 16 amino acids. Germline V lookup: CDR1 SEHNR, CDR2 FQNEAQ (reference sequence). The J segment lost 0 bases and the V segment lost 7 bases, leaving 4 bases of the junction unmatched. Written as DNA, the CDR3 is TGTGCCAGCATGGGACAGGGTAGCTCCTATAATTCACCCCTCCACTTT. Translated, it gives CASMGQGSSYNSPLHF.

The chain combines TRBV4-3 with TRBJ2-3, with TRBD1 identical over 10 bases. The CDR3 runs to 15 residues. Germline V gene data show CDR1 as LGHNA and CDR2 as YSLEER. After removal of 5 bases from V and 2 bases from J, the junction contained 4 bases not matched to a gene. CDR3 region: CASSMGQGITDTQYF. The CDR3 DNA reads TGCGCCAGCAGCATGGGACAGGGGATCACAGATACGCAGTATTTT.

This clonotype was seen a few times. V usage is TRBV9 and J usage is TRBJ2-7; 7 bases are a match to TRBD2. The CDR3 totals 15 residues. The junction had 5 bases not matched to a gene; V was cut back by 0 bases and J by 2 bases. Germline CDR1 is SGDLS and CDR2 is YYNGEE. The CDR3 DNA is TGTGCCAGCAGCGTAGAAGCGGGACCGACCTACGAGCAGTACTTC. Its protein product is CASSVEAGPTYEQYF. The entire variable domain, with the rest obtained from reference TRBV9 and TRBJ2-7, is as follows: DSGVTQTPKHLITATGQRVTLRCSPRSGDLSVYWYQQSLDQGLQFLIQYYNGEERAKGNILERFSAQQFPDLHSELNLSSLELGDSALYFCASSVEAGPTYEQYFGPGTRLTVT.

The gene calls are TRBV11-2 and TRBJ2-5; 7 bases are shared with TRBD1. In germline, CDR1 is SGHAT, CDR2 FQNNGV. V dropped 4 bases and J dropped 6; count of bases not matched to a gene: 8. There are 14 residues in the CDR3. The CDR3 DNA reads as TGTGCCAGCAGCTCTTTGACAGGGCGGCAGACCCAGTACTTC. This sequence encodes CASSSLTGRQTQYF.

This clonotype showed up just a few times. The V call is TRBV12-3 or TRBV12-4, the J call TRBJ1-6; TRBD1 matches 8 bases. V gave up 3 bases and J gave up 6 bases; unmatched junction bases: 7. This CDR3 spans 16 amino acids. CDR3 sequence: CASSFNDRGRNSPLHF. The CDR3 coding sequence is TGTGCCAGCAGTTTCAATGACAGGGGTCGTAATTCACCCCTCCACTTT.

V usage is TRBV7-9 and J usage is TRBJ2-3, with 8 bases matching TRBD2. Germline lookup yields CDR1 SEHNR and CDR2 FQNEAQ (reference sequence). V lost 2 bases, J lost 4 bases, and 14 bases stayed unmatched. The CDR3 loop spans 18 amino acids. The CDR3 bases are TGTGCCAGCAGCTTACTCGGGACTAGAGTTGGACGGGCAGATACGCAGTATTTT. This gives the protein CASSLLGTRVGRADTQYF. The variable domain in full, completed from reference TRBV7-9 and TRBJ2-3, reads DTGVSQNPRHKITKRGQNVTFRCDPISEHNRLYWYRQTLGQGPEFLTYFQNEAQLEKSRLLSDRFSAERPKGSFSTLEIQRTEQGDSAMYLCASSLLGTRVGRADTQYFGPGTRLTVL.

In its sample, this clonotype was seen a few times. The rearrangement joins TRBV24-1 to TRBJ1-1; D is unresolved. The V end lost 12 bases, the J end lost 6 bases, and 7 bases lay between the germline ends. CDR1 is KGHDR, CDR2 SFDVKD, per germline. The CDR3 contains 9 residues. CDR3 DNA: TGTGCCGCGGAGCCTGAAGCTTTCTTT. Amino acids: CAAEPEAFF.

V gene TRBV3-1 combines with J gene TRBJ1-1; 7 nucleotides line up with TRBD1. This CDR3 spans 18 amino acids. J lost 0 bases, V lost 5 bases, and 15 bases had no gene match. Per germline, CDR1 LGHDT and CDR2 YNNKEL (reference sequence). The CDR3 reads CASSRKGLAGTVNTEAFF. For the CDR3, the DNA is TGTGCCAGCAGCAGAAAAGGGTTAGCCGGGACAGTGAACACTGAAGCTTTCTTT.

The rearrangement links TRBV11-2 to TRBJ2-3; D unclear. CDR1 SGHAT and CDR2 FQNNGV come from the germline V gene. The V and J ends lost 3 bases and 1 base respectively, with 14 bases between them. The CDR3 is made up of 16 amino acids. This chain's CDR3 is CASSFTALGGTDTQYF. CDR3 DNA sequence: TGTGCCAGCAGCTTCACAGCCCTTGGAGGCACAGATACGCAGTATTTT. Together with reference TRBV11-2 and TRBJ2-3, the CDR3 gives the full variable domain: EAGVAQSPRYKIIEKRQSVAFWCNPISGHATLYWYQQILGQGPKLLIQFQNNGVVDDSQLPKDRFSAERLKGVDSTLKIQPAKLEDSAVYLCASSFTALGGTDTQYFGPGTRLTVL.

The chain recombines TRBV4-3 with TRBJ1-2; D perhaps matches TRBD1 (5 bases). CDR1 is LGHNA and CDR2 is YSLEER in the germline V gene. This CDR3 region has 16 residues. Trimming took 3 bases from V and 3 from J, leaving 17 bases between them. For the CDR3, the DNA is TGCGCCAGCAGCCAGACCCGAGGACGGACATACTATGGCTACACCTTC. Translating it yields CASSQTRGRTYYGYTF.

CDR3 amino acids: CASSKSSGKNYEQYF. In DNA form, the CDR3 reads TGTGCCAGCAGCAAGTCTAGCGGAAAAAACTACGAGCAGTACTTC. The chain links TRBV21-1 to TRBJ2-7; the table assigns TRBD2, which was not confirmed against the DNA. TRBV21-1 is described as a pseudogene. CDR3 length equals 15 residues.